Following are 22 T cell receptor beta chains from one sample sequenced in a study of Ad26.COV2.S vaccination and SARS-CoV-2 variants. Treatment: around 19 received Ad26.COV2.S at low or high dose, single or two shots; roughly five received placebo; per-sample allocation not given. Sampling happened 63 days after the first vaccine or placebo injection. TCRdb keeps only in-frame clones here, not all; method: immunoSEQ multiplex PCR. The profile covers 410,000 or so clones, with approximately 90% appearing a single time and less than 2% taken by the ten largest. The sequenced sample was peripheral blood, obtained in a trial of Ad26.COV2.S vaccine versus placebo. All receptors come from a person aged 18 to 59 who received the Ad26.COV2.S COVID-19 vaccine or a placebo.

The rearrangement links TRBV3-1 (or the pseudogene TRBV3-2) to TRBJ2-7, with D tentatively TRBD1 or TRBD2 (5 bases each). This CDR3 region has 15 residues. CDR1 LGHDT and CDR2 YNNKEL come from the germline V gene (reference sequence). V was pared by 0 bases and J by 2 bases, with 11 bases between. CDR3 coding DNA: TGTGCCAGCAGCCAAGATGGTGGGGGTCCCTACGAGCAGTACTTC. Encoded protein: CASSQDGGGPYEQYF.

This clone was recorded only once. The chain couples TRBV12-3 or TRBV12-4 to TRBJ1-2; 7 bases line up with TRBD1. J lost 4 bases, V lost 5 bases, and 4 bases had no gene match. This CDR3 comprises 13 residues. CDR3 nucleotides: TGTGCCAGCAGTCGGGACAGCCGCTATGGCTACACCTTC. It specifies CASSRDSRYGYTF.

This clone was seen more than once but under ten times. The chain joins TRBV3-1 (or the pseudogene TRBV3-2) to TRBJ1-1; TRBD1 is a possible D gene (5 bases). Germline CDR1 LGHDT, CDR2 YNNKEL (reference sequence). The CDR3 covers 15 residues. Trimming took 4 bases from V and 0 from J, leaving 12 bases between them. CDR3 residues: CASSPLGALNTEAFF. The CDR3 DNA reads as TGTGCCAGCAGCCCGCTAGGGGCGCTGAACACTGAAGCTTTCTTT.

The chain has TRBV15 and TRBJ2-7, with D possibly TRBD2 on 6 matching bases. Per the germline V gene, CDR1 is LNHNV and CDR2 is YYDKDF (reference sequence). Trimming took 1 base from V and 6 from J, leaving 13 bases between them. The CDR3 contains 14 residues. The CDR3: CATSRVGQGGEQYF. The CDR3 DNA reads TGTGCCACCAGCAGAGTGGGCCAGGGAGGCGAGCAGTACTTC.

The V call is TRBV20-1, the J call TRBJ2-5; the D gene is possibly TRBD1 (5 bases). V lost 7 bases, J lost 3 bases, and 9 bases lay in between. Germline CDR1 reads DFQATT; CDR2 reads SNEGSKA (reference sequence). The CDR3 is 11 residues long. The CDR3 DNA is TGCAGTGGATCACAGGAAGAGACCCAGTACTTC. It translates to CSGSQEETQYF.

V gene TRBV2 combines with J gene TRBJ1-5; TRBD1 matches at 7 bases. Unmatched junction bases numbered 8, after V lost 6 bases and J lost 0 bases. Germline V gives CDR1 SNHLY, CDR2 FYNNEI. This CDR3 has 16 residues. CDR3 bases: TGTGCCAGCAGAAGCCTACAGGGGAATAGCAATCAGCCCCAGCATTTT. Encoded protein: CASRSLQGNSNQPQHF.

This clone is a singleton in its sample. The chain is built from TRBV9 and TRBJ2-3; 7 bases align to TRBD1. Unmatched junction bases numbered 10, after V lost 3 bases and J lost 0 bases. The germline V gene encodes CDR1 SGDLS and CDR2 YYNGEE. This CDR3 spans 17 amino acids. The CDR3 region is CASSAFQGGISTDTQYF. As DNA, the CDR3 is TGTGCCAGCAGCGCCTTTCAAGGGGGCATCAGCACAGATACGCAGTATTTT.

The chain carries TRBV12-3 or TRBV12-4 and TRBJ1-1, with D unresolved. This CDR3 region has 13 residues. Trimming cost V 2 bases and J 2 bases, with 6 bases left between them. As DNA, the CDR3 is TGTGCCAGCAGTTTATGGGCAAACACTGAAGCTTTCTTT. Translating gives CASSLWANTEAFF.

This clone was found a few times. The chain uses TRBV6-2 or TRBV6-3 and TRBJ1-1; D is uncertain. The CDR3 runs 15 residues. CDR1 and CDR2 (germline): MNHEY, SVGEGT. The V end lost 0 bases, the J end lost 0 bases, and 8 bases lay between the germline ends. In DNA, the CDR3 is TGTGCCAGCAGTTACTCCCCCGGGATGAACACTGAAGCTTTCTTT. Protein product: CASSYSPGMNTEAFF.

The chain links TRBV5-4 to TRBJ2-5, with 9 positions matching TRBD2. Losses at the gene ends were 1 base for V and 2 bases for J; bases not matched to a gene: 3. The CDR3 has 15 amino acids. Germline V gene sequence: CDR1 SGHNT, CDR2 YYREEE (reference sequence). The CDR3 region is CASSLTSGSQETQYF. The CDR3 bases are TGTGCCAGCAGCTTGACTAGCGGGTCGCAAGAGACCCAGTACTTC.

This clone has only one observation. This chain links TRBV9 with TRBJ1-1; D is unresolved. Germline CDR1 is SGDLS and CDR2 is YYNGEE. V was trimmed by 0 bases and J by 2 bases, leaving 5 bases between them. CDR3 length: 13 amino acids. The CDR3 DNA is TGTGCCAGCAGCGTAGATAGTAACACTGAAGCTTTCTTT. Translated, it gives CASSVDSNTEAFF.

V gene TRBV11-2 combines with J gene TRBJ2-7; 7 bases are a match to TRBD2. Germline CDR1 reads SGHAT; CDR2 reads FQNNGV. J gave up 2 bases and V 6 bases, and 10 bases lay outside the gene matches. CDR3 length: 15 amino acids. CDR3 loop: CASRIPGLLPYEQYF. The CDR3 nucleotides read TGTGCCAGCAGGATCCCGGGACTACTTCCCTACGAGCAGTACTTC.

The chain links TRBV11-3 to TRBJ2-2; 12 nucleotides align to TRBD2. The CDR3 spans 17 residues. Germline V CDR1 and CDR2: SGHNT, YENEEA. Trimming cost V 5 bases and J 2 bases; bases outside gene matches: 6. DNA of the CDR3: TGTGCCAGCAGCCCTCGGACTAGCGGGGTTAACACCGGGGAGCTGTTTTTT. Amino acids: CASSPRTSGVNTGELFF.

V and J are TRBV27 and TRBJ1-5; D not resolved. The CDR3 is made up of 13 amino acids. V lost 5 bases and J lost 0, with 5 bases in between. Germline V CDR1 and CDR2: MNHEY, SMNVEV (reference sequence). CDR3: CASSVNSNQPQHF. The DNA of the CDR3 is TGTGCCAGCAGTGTGAATAGCAATCAGCCCCAGCATTTT.

CDR3 DNA: TGCGCCAGCAGTCCACCACACTCTGGGGCCAACGTCCTGACTTTC. Translating it yields CASSPPHSGANVLTF. This chain uses TRBV23-1 with TRBJ2-6; D not resolved. TRBV23-1 falls under the ORF class, with uncertain function. Trimming removed 4 bases at V and 0 bases at J, with 7 bases between. This CDR3 has 15 amino acids.

This chain uses TRBV18 with TRBJ2-1; D may be TRBD1 (5 bases). V lost 0 bases and J 0 bases, leaving 12 bases between the germline ends. Per the germline V gene, CDR1 is KGHSH and CDR2 is LQKENI. The CDR3 sequence is 17 residues long. The CDR3 region is CASSPPRQGSSYNEQFF. As DNA, the CDR3 is TGTGCCAGCTCACCACCACGTCAGGGAAGCTCCTACAATGAGCAGTTCTTC. The full variable domain, its missing parts supplied by reference TRBV18 and TRBJ2-1, is NAGVMQNPRHLVRRRGQEARLRCSPMKGHSHVYWYRQLPEEGLKFMVYLQKENIIDESGMPKERFSAEFPKEGPSILRIQQVVRGDSAAYFCASSPPRQGSSYNEQFFGPGTRLTVL.

The chain couples TRBV4-3 to TRBJ2-7, with D perhaps TRBD1 or TRBD2 (5 bases each). This CDR3 contains 15 residues. Trimming removed 3 bases at V and 2 bases at J, with 14 bases between. Per the germline V gene, CDR1 is LGHNA and CDR2 is YSLEER. In DNA form, the CDR3 reads TGCGCCAGCAGCCACGCTAGGGACGGAACCTACGAGCAGTACTTC. It translates to CASSHARDGTYEQYF.

The chain carries TRBV10-3 and TRBJ2-7, with D unclear. CDR1 and CDR2 from the germline V gene are ENHRY and SYGVKD. The CDR3 length is 12 residues. With 2 bases removed from V and 1 base from J, the gap between germline ends came to 3 bases. CDR3 loop: CAISEGSYEQYF. CDR3 sequence (DNA): TGTGCCATCAGTGAGGGGTCCTACGAGCAGTACTTC.

The rearrangement joins TRBV6-2 or TRBV6-3 to TRBJ2-1, with 8 bases that match TRBD2. The CDR3 length is 20 residues. Germline values: CDR1 MNHEY, CDR2 SVGEGT. V lost 2 bases and J lost 4; bases outside the gene matches: 19. The CDR3 reads CASSYTGAGGLWGLYNEQFF. The CDR3 DNA sequence: TGTGCCAGCAGTTACACGGGGGCGGGGGGCCTATGGGGGCTGTACAATGAGCAGTTCTTC.

J is TRBJ1-3 and V is TRBV29-1; D perhaps matches TRBD1 (5 bases). Germline V gene lookup returns CDR1 SQVTM and CDR2 ANQGSEA. V shed 6 bases and J shed 3 bases, with 9 bases lying between them. The CDR3 is 12 amino acids. The CDR3 DNA reads as TGCAGCGTCCTTGGGGGTGGAAACACCATATATTTT. This translates into CSVLGGGNTIYF.

The rearrangement links TRBV4-1 to TRBJ1-4; D possibly corresponds to TRBD1 (6 bases). Germline V gene sequence: CDR1 MGHRA, CDR2 YSYEKL. V lost 1 base, J lost 5 bases, and 11 bases lay in between. The CDR3 is 15 amino acids. The CDR3 nucleotides are TGCGCCAGCAGCCAAGGGACAGTCGTGAATGAAAAACTGTTTTTT. It translates to CASSQGTVVNEKLFF.

This chain joins TRBV27 and TRBJ1-2; TRBD1 matches 11 bases. With 3 bases clipped from V and 7 bases from J, the junction kept 1 base outside the gene matches. Looked up from germline, CDR1 is MNHEY and CDR2 is SMNVEV (reference sequence). There are 13 residues in the CDR3. The CDR3 region has the DNA TGTGCCAGCAGTTTGGGACAGGGGGGTGGCTACACCTTC. Its protein is CASSLGQGGGYTF.